The present entry profiles one T cell receptor beta chain with its context. Its antigen remains unidentified. The data originate from a study of cytomegalovirus exposure and HLA in healthy donors. Findings of the study overall: Later analysis indicated greater clonal expansion among HLA-associated TCR beta chains than among equally common other chains.

The PCR had 60 Vbeta and 13 Jbeta primers. The repertoire was sequenced with immunoSEQ multiplex PCR; TCRdb's copy has only in-frame clones and lacks some. The sample lists more than 150,000 clones, approximately 80% occurring once. Germline V gene sequence: CDR1 LNHDA, CDR2 SQIVND (reference sequence). V lost 2 bases, J lost 6 bases, and 3 bases stayed unmatched. This CDR3 contains 14 residues. The TCR comes from a woman between 35 and 50 years old in good health and CMV-seropositive. Sequencing used PBMCs. V is TRBV19 and J is TRBJ2-1, with TRBD2 identical over 8 bases. CDR3 sequence (DNA): TGTGCCAGTAGTATACTAGCGGGTCCCAATGAGCAGTTCTTC. Its translation is CASSILAGPNEQFF.